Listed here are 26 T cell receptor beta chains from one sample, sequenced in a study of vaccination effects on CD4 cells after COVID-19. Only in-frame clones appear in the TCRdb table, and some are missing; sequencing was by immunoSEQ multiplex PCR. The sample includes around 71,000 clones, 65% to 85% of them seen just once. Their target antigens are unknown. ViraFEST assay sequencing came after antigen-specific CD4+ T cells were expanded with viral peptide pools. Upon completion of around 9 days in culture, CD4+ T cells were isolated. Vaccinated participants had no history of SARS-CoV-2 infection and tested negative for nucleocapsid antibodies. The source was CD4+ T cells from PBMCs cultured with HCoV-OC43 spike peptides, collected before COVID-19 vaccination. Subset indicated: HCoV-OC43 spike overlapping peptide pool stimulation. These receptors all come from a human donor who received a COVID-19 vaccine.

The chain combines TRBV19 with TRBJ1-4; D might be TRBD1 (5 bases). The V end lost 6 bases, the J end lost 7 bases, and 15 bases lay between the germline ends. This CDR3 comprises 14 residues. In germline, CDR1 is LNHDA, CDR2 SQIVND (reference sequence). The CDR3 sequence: CASRSGPGGEKLFF. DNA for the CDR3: TGTGCCAGTAGGTCCGGGCCGGGGGGTGAAAAACTGTTTTTT. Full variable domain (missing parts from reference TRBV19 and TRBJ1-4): DGGITQSPKYLFRKEGQNVTLSCEQNLNHDAMYWYRQDPGQGLRLIYYSQIVNDFQKGDIAEGYSVSREKKESFPLTVTSAQKNPTAFYLCASRSGPGGEKLFFGSGTQLSVL.

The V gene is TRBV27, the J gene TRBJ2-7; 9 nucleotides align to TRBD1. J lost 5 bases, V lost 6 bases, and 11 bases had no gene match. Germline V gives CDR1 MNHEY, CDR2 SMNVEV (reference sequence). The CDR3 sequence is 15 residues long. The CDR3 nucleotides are TGTGCCAGCAGGGGCTTGGGACAGGGAGTTAACGAGCAGTACGTC. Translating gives CASRGLGQGVNEQYV.

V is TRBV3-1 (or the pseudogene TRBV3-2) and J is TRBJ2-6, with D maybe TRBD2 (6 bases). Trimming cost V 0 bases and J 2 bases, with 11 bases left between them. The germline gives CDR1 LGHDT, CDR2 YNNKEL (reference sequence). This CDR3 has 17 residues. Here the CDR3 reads CASSQDSRGTGANVLTF. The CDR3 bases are TGTGCCAGCAGCCAAGATTCGCGGGGAACTGGGGCCAACGTCCTGACTTTC.

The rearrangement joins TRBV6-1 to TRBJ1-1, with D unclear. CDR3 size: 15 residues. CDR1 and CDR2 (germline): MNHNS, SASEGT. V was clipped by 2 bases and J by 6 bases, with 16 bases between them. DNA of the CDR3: TGTGCCAGCAGTGAAATATGGGCGGCTGGGGCTGAAGCTTTCTTT. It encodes CASSEIWAAGAEAFF.

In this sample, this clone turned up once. The CDR3 DNA sequence: TGTGCCAGTAGTATCGGGGGGGTAGCCAAAAACATTCAGTACTTC. Protein product: CASSIGGVAKNIQYF. The chain employs TRBV19 and TRBJ2-4, with 8 bases matching TRBD2. V shed 3 bases, J shed 0 bases, and the junction held 1 base outside the gene matches. CDR3 length: 15 residues. CDR1 is LNHDA and CDR2 is SQIVND in the germline V gene (reference sequence).

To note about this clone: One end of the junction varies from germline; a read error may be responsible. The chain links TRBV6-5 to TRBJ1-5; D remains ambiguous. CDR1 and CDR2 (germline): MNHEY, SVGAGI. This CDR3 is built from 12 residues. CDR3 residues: CASGYSNQPQHF. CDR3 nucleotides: TGTGCCAGCGGTTATAGCAATCAGCCCCAGCATTTT.

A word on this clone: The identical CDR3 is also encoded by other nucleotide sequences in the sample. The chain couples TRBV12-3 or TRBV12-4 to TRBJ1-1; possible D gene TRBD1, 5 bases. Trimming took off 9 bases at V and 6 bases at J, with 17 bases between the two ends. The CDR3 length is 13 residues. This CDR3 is CASLGGVGAEAFF. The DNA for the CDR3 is TGTGCCAGTTTGGGGGGGGTTGGGGCTGAAGCTTTCTTT.

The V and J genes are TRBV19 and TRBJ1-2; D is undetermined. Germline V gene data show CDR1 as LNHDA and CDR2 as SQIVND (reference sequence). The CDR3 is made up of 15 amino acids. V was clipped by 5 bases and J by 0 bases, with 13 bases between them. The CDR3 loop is CASSSHSAPNYGYTF. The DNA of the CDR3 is TGTGCCAGTAGTTCTCACAGTGCTCCTAACTATGGCTACACCTTC.

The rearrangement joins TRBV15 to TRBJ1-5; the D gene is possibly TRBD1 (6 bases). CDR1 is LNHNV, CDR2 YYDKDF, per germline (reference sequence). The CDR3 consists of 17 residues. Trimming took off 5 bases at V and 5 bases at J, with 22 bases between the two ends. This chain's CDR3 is CATSAERMTGPYQPQHF. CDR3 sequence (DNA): TGTGCCACCAGCGCAGAGAGGATGACAGGACCTTATCAGCCCCAGCATTTT.

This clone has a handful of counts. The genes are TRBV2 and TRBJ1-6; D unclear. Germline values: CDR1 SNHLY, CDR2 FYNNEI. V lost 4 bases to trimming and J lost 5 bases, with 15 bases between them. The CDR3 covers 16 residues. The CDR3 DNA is TGTGCCAGCAGTGCCCCGGCCTCACTTAATAATTCACCCCTCCACTTT. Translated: CASSAPASLNNSPLHF.

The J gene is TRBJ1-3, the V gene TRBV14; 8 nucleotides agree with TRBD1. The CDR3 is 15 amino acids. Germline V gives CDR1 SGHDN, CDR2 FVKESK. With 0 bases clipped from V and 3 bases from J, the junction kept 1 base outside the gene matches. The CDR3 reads CASSQDGQGGNTIYF. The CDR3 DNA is TGTGCCAGCAGCCAAGACGGACAGGGTGGAAACACCATATATTTT.

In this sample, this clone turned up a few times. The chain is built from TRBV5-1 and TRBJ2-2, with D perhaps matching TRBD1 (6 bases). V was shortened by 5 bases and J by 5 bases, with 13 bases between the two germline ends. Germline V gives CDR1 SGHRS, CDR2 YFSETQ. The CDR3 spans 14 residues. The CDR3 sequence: CASSLRGGTGELFF. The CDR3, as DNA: TGCGCCAGCAGTCTCAGGGGTGGAACCGGGGAGCTGTTTTTT.

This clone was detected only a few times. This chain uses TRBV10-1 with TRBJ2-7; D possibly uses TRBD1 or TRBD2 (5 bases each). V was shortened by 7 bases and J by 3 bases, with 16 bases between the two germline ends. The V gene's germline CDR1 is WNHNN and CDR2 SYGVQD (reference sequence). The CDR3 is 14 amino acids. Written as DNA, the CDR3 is TGCGCCAGCAACCCGGGACGACGCCTCTACGAGCAGTACGTC. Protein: CASNPGRRLYEQYV.

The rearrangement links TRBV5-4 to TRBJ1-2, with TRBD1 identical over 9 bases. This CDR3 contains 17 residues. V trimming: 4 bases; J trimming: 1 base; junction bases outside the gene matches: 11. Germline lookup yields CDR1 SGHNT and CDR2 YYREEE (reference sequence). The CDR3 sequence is CASSPPGTGRLNYGYTF. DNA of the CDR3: TGTGCCAGCAGCCCACCCGGGACAGGGAGGCTTAACTATGGCTACACCTTC.

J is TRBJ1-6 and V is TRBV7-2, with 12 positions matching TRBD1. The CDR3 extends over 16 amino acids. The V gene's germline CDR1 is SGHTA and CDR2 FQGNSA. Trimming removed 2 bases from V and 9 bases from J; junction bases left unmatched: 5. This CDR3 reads CASSLRDRGRISPLHF. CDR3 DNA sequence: TGTGCCAGCAGCTTACGGGACAGGGGGCGAATTTCACCCCTCCACTTT.

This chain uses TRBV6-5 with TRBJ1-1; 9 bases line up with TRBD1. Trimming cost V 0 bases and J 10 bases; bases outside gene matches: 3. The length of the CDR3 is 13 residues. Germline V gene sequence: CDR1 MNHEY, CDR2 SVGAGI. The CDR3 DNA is TGTGCCAGCAGTTACTCGACAGGGGGTAGAGCTTTCTTT. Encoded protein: CASSYSTGGRAFF.

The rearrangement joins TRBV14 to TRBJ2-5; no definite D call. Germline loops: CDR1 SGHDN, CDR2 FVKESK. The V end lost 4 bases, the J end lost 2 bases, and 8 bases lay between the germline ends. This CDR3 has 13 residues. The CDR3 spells CASSRLRQETQYF. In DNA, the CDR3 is TGTGCCAGCAGCCGGTTAAGACAAGAGACCCAGTACTTC.

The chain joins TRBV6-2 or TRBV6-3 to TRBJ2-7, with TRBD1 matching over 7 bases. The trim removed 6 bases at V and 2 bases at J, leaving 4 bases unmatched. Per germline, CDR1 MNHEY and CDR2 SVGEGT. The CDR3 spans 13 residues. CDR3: CASSRDSPYEQYV. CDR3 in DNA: TGTGCCAGCAGCCGGGACAGTCCCTACGAGCAGTACGTC.

This CDR3 is CASSDKGWAEAFF. CDR3 nucleotide sequence: TGTGCCAGCAGTGACAAGGGTTGGGCTGAAGCTTTCTTT. The chain combines TRBV2 with TRBJ1-1, with no clear D. CDR3 length: 13 amino acids. Trimming shortened V by 3 bases and J by 6 bases, and 11 bases separated the two germline ends. CDR1 and CDR2 (germline): SNHLY, FYNNEI. Filled out from reference TRBV2 and TRBJ1-1, the complete variable domain reads EPEVTQTPSHQVTQMGQEVILRCVPISNHLYFYWYRQILGQKVEFLVSFYNNEISEKSEIFDDQFSVERPDGSNFTLKIRSTKLEDSAMYFCASSDKGWAEAFFGQGTRLTVV.

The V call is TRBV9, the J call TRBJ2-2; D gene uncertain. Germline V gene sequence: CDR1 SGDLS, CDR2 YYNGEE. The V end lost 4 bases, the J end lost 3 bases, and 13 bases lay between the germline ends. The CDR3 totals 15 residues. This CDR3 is CASSPRWSYTGELFF. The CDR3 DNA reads TGTGCCAGCAGCCCTCGTTGGTCATACACCGGGGAGCTGTTTTTT.

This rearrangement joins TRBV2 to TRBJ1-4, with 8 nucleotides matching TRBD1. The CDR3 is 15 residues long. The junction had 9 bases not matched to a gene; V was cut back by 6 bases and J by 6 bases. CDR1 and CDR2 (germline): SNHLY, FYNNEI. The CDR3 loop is CASSKQGGPDEKLFF. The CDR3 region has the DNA TGTGCCAGCAGCAAACAGGGGGGGCCCGATGAAAAACTGTTTTTT.

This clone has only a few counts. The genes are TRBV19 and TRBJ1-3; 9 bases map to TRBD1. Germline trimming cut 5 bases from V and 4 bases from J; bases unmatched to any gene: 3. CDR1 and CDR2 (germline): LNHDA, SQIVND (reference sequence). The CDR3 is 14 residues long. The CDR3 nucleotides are TGTGCCAGTAGTGGACAGGGGATAGGAAACACCATATATTTT. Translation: CASSGQGIGNTIYF.

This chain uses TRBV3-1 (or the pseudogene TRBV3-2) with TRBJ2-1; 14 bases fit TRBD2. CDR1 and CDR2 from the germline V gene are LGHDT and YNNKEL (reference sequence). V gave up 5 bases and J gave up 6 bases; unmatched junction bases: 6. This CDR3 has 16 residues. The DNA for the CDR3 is TGTGCCAGCAGCATAGGGACTAGCGGGGGAACCAATGAGCAGTTCTTC. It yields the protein CASSIGTSGGTNEQFF.

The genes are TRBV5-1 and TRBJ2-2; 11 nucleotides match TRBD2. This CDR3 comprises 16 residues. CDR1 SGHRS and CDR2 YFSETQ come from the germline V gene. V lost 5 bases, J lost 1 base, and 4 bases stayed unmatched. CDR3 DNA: TGCGCCAGCAGACCTCTAGCGGGGGGGAACACCGGGGAGCTGTTTTTT. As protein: CASRPLAGGNTGELFF.

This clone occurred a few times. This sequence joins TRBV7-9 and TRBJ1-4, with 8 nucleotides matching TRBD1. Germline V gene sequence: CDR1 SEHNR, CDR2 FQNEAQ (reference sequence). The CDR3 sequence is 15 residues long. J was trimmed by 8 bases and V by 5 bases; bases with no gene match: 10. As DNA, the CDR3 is TGTGCCAGCAGCCAGGGGGCTCTCGAGGGCGAAAAACTGTTTTTT. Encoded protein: CASSQGALEGEKLFF.

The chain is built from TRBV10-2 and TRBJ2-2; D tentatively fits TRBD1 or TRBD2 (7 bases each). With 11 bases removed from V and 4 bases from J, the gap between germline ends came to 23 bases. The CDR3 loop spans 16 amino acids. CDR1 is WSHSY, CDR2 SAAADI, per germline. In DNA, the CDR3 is TGCGCCTCCACGCGACTAGGGGGCGGGAGCACCGGGGAGCTGTTTTTT. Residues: CASTRLGGGSTGELFF.